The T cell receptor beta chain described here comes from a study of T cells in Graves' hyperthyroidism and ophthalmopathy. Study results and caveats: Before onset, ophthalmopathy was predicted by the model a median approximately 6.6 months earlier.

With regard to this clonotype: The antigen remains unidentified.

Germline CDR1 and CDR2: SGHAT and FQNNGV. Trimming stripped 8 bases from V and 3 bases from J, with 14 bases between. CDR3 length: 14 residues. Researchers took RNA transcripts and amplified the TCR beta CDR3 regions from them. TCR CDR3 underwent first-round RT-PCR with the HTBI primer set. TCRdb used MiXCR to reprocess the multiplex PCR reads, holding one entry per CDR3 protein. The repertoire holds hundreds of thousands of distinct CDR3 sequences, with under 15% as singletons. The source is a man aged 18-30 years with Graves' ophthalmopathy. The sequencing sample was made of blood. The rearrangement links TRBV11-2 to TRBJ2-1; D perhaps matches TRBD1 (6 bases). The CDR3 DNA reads TGTGCCAGCGGTTCAGTACAGGGCTACAATGAGCAGTTCTTC. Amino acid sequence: CASGSVQGYNEQFF.